These T cell receptor beta chains were read from a single sample in a study of CD8+CD57+ T cells in acquired aplastic anemia. TCRdb recomputed calls from the reads with MiXCR, one row per CDR3 protein. The top ten clones hold 0.82% of a sample with just over 450,000 distinct CDR3 sequences, about a third of them seen once. Sequenced: sorted CD4+, CD8+, or CD8+CD57+ T cells (not recorded which) from PBMCs. These receptors originate from a human donor with aplastic anemia. The CDR3 runs from the conserved cysteine through the conserved F or W. The order of the fields is clone size, D gene, J gene, V gene, CDR3 DNA, CDR3 protein. D genes are given only for firm matches. Size values are once, few and many counts, or a class for expanded clones, and some rows have none.

size: many; D: TRBD1; J: TRBJ1-2; V: TRBV29-1; DNA: TGCAGCGTTGTCCCCACAGGGGTCTATGGCTACACCTTC; CDR3: CSVVPTGVYGYTF
size: NA; D: NA; J: TRBJ2-7; V: TRBV28; DNA: TGTGCCAGCAGTCCCGGGTCGGCGTACTACGAGCAGTACTTC; CDR3: CASSPGSAYYEQYF
size: once; D: NA; J: TRBJ2-2; V: TRBV4-3; DNA: TGCGCCAGCAGCCAAGATCAGGGCTTCCCGACCAGGGAGCTGTTTTTT; CDR3: CASSQDQGFPTRELFF
size: few; D: TRBD2; J: TRBJ2-1; V: TRBV19; DNA: TGTGCCAGTAGTTCCTGGACTAGTTCATTCTACAATGAGCAGTTCTTC; CDR3: CASSSWTSSFYNEQFF
size: NA; D: NA; J: TRBJ1-4; V: TRBV7-9; DNA: TGTGCCAGCAGCTTACAGGTGAATGAAAAACTGTTTTTT; CDR3: CASSLQVNEKLFF
size: NA; D: TRBD1; J: TRBJ2-5; V: TRBV5-1; DNA: TGCGCCAGCAGCTTGTGGACAGGGGGACGGTTGCAGCCCCAGTACTTC; CDR3: CASSLWTGGRLQPQYF
size: many; D: NA; J: TRBJ1-6; V: TRBV7-9; DNA: TGTGCCAGCAGCTACTCCGGCGATTCACCCCTCCACTTT; CDR3: CASSYSGDSPLHF
size: NA; D: NA; J: TRBJ1-6; V: TRBV4-2; DNA: TGTGCCAGCAGCCAAGATAACCCGGAGGGGTGGAATTCACCCCTCCACTTT; CDR3: CASSQDNPEGWNSPLHF
size: NA; D: NA; J: TRBJ1-2; V: TRBV7-2; DNA: TGTGCCAGCAGCTCGGGACTGGTGGGCTATGGCTACACCTTC; CDR3: CASSSGLVGYGYTF
size: many; D: NA; J: TRBJ1-2; V: TRBV20-1; DNA: TGCAGTCTTAATGGGGGGAACTATGGCTACACCTTC; CDR3: CSLNGGNYGYTF
size: many; D: NA; J: TRBJ1-5; V: TRBV10-3; DNA: TGTGCCATCAGGCAGATTAGCAATCAGCCCCAGCATTTT; CDR3: CAIRQISNQPQHF
size: many; D: NA; J: TRBJ1-5; V: TRBV2; DNA: TGTGCCAGCAGTACAGAGAATAATCAGCCCCAGCATTTT; CDR3: CASSTENNQPQHF
size: many; D: NA; J: TRBJ1-1; V: TRBV7-3; DNA: TGTGCCAGCAGCTTAACCCCCGTTTCTCCGGCGGACACTGAAGCTTTCTTT; CDR3: CASSLTPVSPADTEAFF
size: NA; D: TRBD1; J: TRBJ1-2; V: TRBV20-1; DNA: TGCAGTGCCGGGGACAGCCACACCTTC; CDR3: CSAGDSHTF
size: NA; D: NA; J: TRBJ1-4; V: TRBV27; DNA: TGTGCCAGCAGTACCCGTTTTGCTAATGAAAAACTGTTTTTT; CDR3: CASSTRFANEKLFF
size: many; D: NA; J: TRBJ1-1; V: TRBV29-1; DNA: TGCAGCGTTGAGAGACAGACCATGAACACTGAAGCTTTCTTT; CDR3: CSVERQTMNTEAFF
size: NA; D: TRBD1; J: TRBJ1-5; V: TRBV20-1; DNA: TGCAGTGCTAGAGATATGGAGGGGACAGGTGAAATCCAGCCCCAGCATTTT; CDR3: CSARDMEGTGEIQPQHF
size: few; D: TRBD2; J: TRBJ2-3; V: TRBV20-1; DNA: TGCAGTGCTAGAGATCAGGGCGGGGGGGCCGCAGATACGCAGTATTTT; CDR3: CSARDQGGGAADTQYF
size: many; D: NA; J: TRBJ2-7; V: TRBV5-6; DNA: TGTGCCAGCAGCGGGGGGCCGAGACTCTCGTCCTACGAGCAGTACTTC; CDR3: CASSGGPRLSSYEQYF
size: few; D: TRBD1; J: TRBJ1-6; V: TRBV27; DNA: TGTGCCAGCAGTTTATCACGGGACAGGGTTCGTAATTCACCCCTCCACTTT; CDR3: CASSLSRDRVRNSPLHF
size: NA; D: TRBD2; J: TRBJ2-1; V: TRBV7-3; DNA: TGTGCCAGCAGCTTAGATGGCGGGAGCGTTCTTGATGAGCAGTTCTTC; CDR3: CASSLDGGSVLDEQFF
size: many; D: NA; J: TRBJ2-7; V: TRBV7-9; DNA: TGTGCCAGCAGCTTGGACTTCTACGAGCAGTACTTC; CDR3: CASSLDFYEQYF
size: many; D: NA; J: TRBJ2-3; V: TRBV20-1; DNA: TGCAGTGCTGAGACGGATACGCAGTATTTT; CDR3: CSAETDTQYF
size: many; D: NA; J: TRBJ1-2; V: TRBV7-2; DNA: TGTGCCAGCAGCCCGGCTCGGTTGTATGGCTACACCTTC; CDR3: CASSPARLYGYTF
size: NA; D: NA; J: TRBJ2-1; V: TRBV7-6; DNA: TGTGCCAGCAGCGGGGGGGGGCCAAATTTCTTC; CDR3: CASSGGGPNFF
size: NA; D: NA; J: TRBJ1-2; V: TRBV25-1; DNA: TGTGCCAGCTACGGCGGACCTCTCGGCTACACCTTC; CDR3: CASYGGPLGYTF
size: many; D: TRBD1; J: TRBJ2-5; V: TRBV20-1; DNA: TGCAGTGCCAGAAGGACAGGGAAAGAGACCCAGTACTTC; CDR3: CSARRTGKETQYF
size: NA; D: TRBD1; J: TRBJ1-6; V: TRBV2; DNA: TGCGCCAGCAGATCGACAGGGGGCAATTCACCCCTCCACTTT; CDR3: CASRSTGGNSPLHF
size: NA; D: NA; J: TRBJ1-1; V: TRBV11-2; DNA: TGTGCCAGCAGCTTAGACTGGGGAAATACTGAAGCTTTCTTT; CDR3: CASSLDWGNTEAFF
size: NA; D: NA; J: TRBJ2-1; V: TRBV25-1; DNA: TGTGCCAGCAGCAAAAGTTGGGGATTCAATGAGCAGTTCTTC; CDR3: CASSKSWGFNEQFF
size: many; D: NA; J: TRBJ2-4; V: TRBV11-2; DNA: TGTGCCAGCAGCTTTACGCCAGAGGGCAGGGCTGGAGGCATTCAGTACTTC; CDR3: CASSFTPEGRAGGIQYF
size: NA; D: NA; J: TRBJ2-3; V: TRBV20-1; DNA: TGCAGTGCTAGCCGGGGAATGTATCCAGATACGCAGTATTTT; CDR3: CSASRGMYPDTQYF
size: few; D: NA; J: TRBJ1-5; V: TRBV6-6; DNA: TGTGCCAGCAGTTACGGCGGGGCAAGAGGGCAGCCCCAGCATTTT; CDR3: CASSYGGARGQPQHF
size: few; D: NA; J: TRBJ1-5; V: TRBV19; DNA: TGTGCCAGTAGACCTTCACAAAGCAATCAGCCCCAGCATTTT; CDR3: CASRPSQSNQPQHF
size: NA; D: NA; J: TRBJ1-2; V: TRBV5-6; DNA: TGTGCCAGCAGCTTGTGGAGGGAACATGGCTACACCTTC; CDR3: CASSLWREHGYTF
size: NA; D: NA; J: TRBJ1-5; V: TRBV19; DNA: TGTGCCAGTAGGACTGGGGGGTATAGCAATCAGCCCCAGCATTTT; CDR3: CASRTGGYSNQPQHF
size: few; D: TRBD1; J: TRBJ1-5; V: TRBV2; DNA: TGTGCCAGCTCACCTCCGGGACAGGGTGGACAGCCCCAGCATTTT; CDR3: CASSPPGQGGQPQHF
size: few; D: NA; J: TRBJ2-4; V: TRBV20-1; DNA: TGCAGTGCTGGGGGGGGCCACACCGTCGGCATTCAGTACTTC; CDR3: CSAGGGHTVGIQYF
size: once; D: TRBD2; J: TRBJ2-5; V: TRBV24-1; DNA: TGTGCCACCAGTGGGACGGATGACGGGAGGCCGTCAGAGACCCAGTACTTC; CDR3: CATSGTDDGRPSETQYF
size: few; D: TRBD1; J: TRBJ2-5; V: TRBV20-1; DNA: TGCAGTGCTAAGGACAGGGGTTCCCCATCGGGTGAGACCCAGTACTTC; CDR3: CSAKDRGSPSGETQYF
size: NA; D: NA; J: TRBJ1-1; V: TRBV25-1; DNA: TGTGCCAGCAGCCCAAATCAGGGGACTATGGACACTGAAGCTTTCTTT; CDR3: CASSPNQGTMDTEAFF
size: NA; D: NA; J: TRBJ1-1; V: TRBV2; DNA: TGTGCCAGCAGTTACGCCAGTACAGGGAGTGGAGCTTTCTTT; CDR3: CASSYASTGSGAFF
size: NA; D: NA; J: TRBJ2-5; V: TRBV7-3; DNA: TGTGCCAGCAGCTTAGACGCCCACGAGACCCAGTACTTC; CDR3: CASSLDAHETQYF
size: few; D: NA; J: TRBJ2-6; V: TRBV27; DNA: TGTGCCAGCCGAGGGGCAGCCGGGGCCAACGTCCTGACTTTC; CDR3: CASRGAAGANVLTF